Each of the 23 T cell receptor beta chains below was sequenced from the same sample in a study of T cells in localized non-small cell lung cancer. Data came from immunoSEQ multiplex PCR; TCRdb stores just in-frame clones and leaves some out. In the table there are some 37,000 clones, approximately 86% of which are singletons. The sample in question was peripheral blood, obtained before any cancer treatment. The receptors were sampled from a man between 18 and 49 years old with stage I lung adenocarcinoma.

This clone was counted between two and nine times. J is TRBJ2-3 and V is TRBV4-3; TRBD2 matches at 7 bases. Unmatched junction bases numbered 6, after V lost 2 bases and J lost 4 bases. This CDR3 region has 15 residues. Germline V gene data show CDR1 as LGHNA and CDR2 as YSLEER. CDR3 amino acids: CASSQSGRGSDTQYF. CDR3 in DNA: TGCGCCAGCAGCCAAAGCGGGCGGGGGTCAGATACGCAGTATTTT.

The rearrangement links TRBV29-1 to TRBJ1-3; no clear D. Trimming removed 3 bases from V and 0 bases from J, with 9 bases in between. This CDR3 contains 14 residues. Looked up from germline, CDR1 is SQVTM and CDR2 is ANQGSEA. The CDR3 nucleotides read TGCAGCGTTGAGGAGGGAGTCTCTGGAAACACCATATATTTT. Translated, it gives CSVEEGVSGNTIYF.

The genes are TRBV5-1 and TRBJ2-5; D not resolved. CDR3 length: 13 residues. The germline V gene has CDR1 SGHRS and CDR2 YFSETQ. V was clipped by 2 bases and J by 0 bases, with 5 bases between them. The CDR3 here is CASSLTDQETQYF. The CDR3 nucleotides are TGCGCCAGCAGCTTAACCGACCAAGAGACCCAGTACTTC.

The V and J genes are TRBV6-5 and TRBJ2-2; no definite D call. The V and J ends lost 6 bases and 3 bases respectively, with 2 bases between them. CDR1 and CDR2 (germline): MNHEY, SVGAGI. The CDR3 length is 11 residues. CDR3 in DNA: TGTGCCAGCAGGGACACCGGGGAGCTGTTTTTT. It yields the protein CASRDTGELFF.

This sequence joins TRBV12-5 and TRBJ1-3; 10 nucleotides align to TRBD1. The germline V gene has CDR1 LGHNT and CDR2 FRNRAP. Losses at the gene ends were 2 bases for V and 2 bases for J; bases not matched to a gene: 9. The CDR3 is 18 residues long. Written as DNA, the CDR3 is TGTGCTAGTGGTTTGAGTTCCGGGACAGGGGAGGCTGGAAACACCATATATTTT. This sequence encodes CASGLSSGTGEAGNTIYF.

This clone was counted once. In DNA, the CDR3 is TGTGCCAGCAGCCCCCCCGAGCGGGTTAACTATGGCTACACCTTC. Protein product: CASSPPERVNYGYTF. This sequence joins TRBV7-9 and TRBJ1-2; D remains ambiguous. This CDR3 contains 15 residues. Germline CDR1 reads SEHNR; CDR2 reads FQNEAQ (reference sequence). Trimming shortened V by 5 bases and J by 1 base, and 14 bases separated the two germline ends.

The V call is TRBV7-9, the J call TRBJ2-7; a possible D gene is TRBD2 (7 bases). CDR1 SEHNR and CDR2 FQNEAQ come from the germline V gene (reference sequence). This CDR3 contains 15 residues. V was shortened by 6 bases and J by 6 bases, with 21 bases between the two germline ends. CDR3 in DNA: TGTGCCAGCAGTTTTCCCGAAGGGGGGGGCGGCGAGCAGTACTTC. It specifies CASSFPEGGGGEQYF.

The rearrangement joins TRBV4-3 to TRBJ1-4, with D possibly matching TRBD1 (5 bases). With 0 bases removed from V and 2 bases from J, the gap between germline ends came to 10 bases. The CDR3 loop spans 16 amino acids. From germline, CDR1 is LGHNA and CDR2 YSLEER. DNA for the CDR3: TGCGCCAGCAGCCAAGAGGGGGAGTCTACTAATGAAAAACTGTTTTTT. This codes for CASSQEGESTNEKLFF.

The chain has TRBV5-1 and TRBJ1-6, with unresolved D. Germline V gene sequence: CDR1 SGHRS, CDR2 YFSETQ. V lost 2 bases and J lost 3, with 9 bases in between. The CDR3 runs to 15 residues. The DNA for the CDR3 is TGCGCCAGCAGCTTTAACCAGAACTATAATTCACCCCTCCACTTT. Translated, it gives CASSFNQNYNSPLHF.

This clone was found a few times. This chain uses TRBV12-5 with TRBJ1-2; perhaps TRBD1 as D (6 bases). Trimming removed 3 bases from V and 7 bases from J, with 9 bases in between. In germline, CDR1 is LGHNT, CDR2 FRNRAP. The CDR3 covers 12 residues. The CDR3 DNA follows: TGTGCTAGTGGTTTAATAGGGGGTGGCTACACCTTC. It is translated as CASGLIGGGYTF.

The gene calls are TRBV30 and TRBJ2-1; 11 bases align to TRBD2. This CDR3 has 16 amino acids. Germline loops: CDR1 GTSNPN, CDR2 SVGIG (reference sequence). V lost 5 bases and J lost 0; bases outside the gene matches: 6. The CDR3 here is CAWVLAGGFSYNEQFF. CDR3 DNA: TGTGCCTGGGTCCTAGCGGGGGGCTTCTCCTACAATGAGCAGTTCTTC.

This chain uses TRBV7-2 with TRBJ2-2; D might be TRBD1 (6 bases). The V gene lost 5 bases and the J gene lost 3 bases, with 10 bases spanning the gap. The CDR3 totals 14 residues. The germline V gene has CDR1 SGHTA and CDR2 FQGNSA. CDR3 region: CASSLDSYTGELFF. The CDR3 nucleotides are TGTGCCAGCAGCCTGGACAGCTACACCGGGGAGCTGTTTTTT.

The chain employs TRBV19 and TRBJ1-2, with no clear D. Germline V gene sequence: CDR1 LNHDA, CDR2 SQIVND (reference sequence). V was pared by 3 bases and J by 3 bases, with 11 bases between. This CDR3 has 14 residues. CDR3 residues: CASSIGGDYYGYTF. In DNA form, the CDR3 reads TGTGCCAGTAGTATTGGTGGAGACTACTATGGCTACACCTTC.

This clone was observed a handful of times. The rearrangement uses TRBV7-3 and TRBJ2-1, with 9 bases that match TRBD2. Germline CDR1 SGHTA, CDR2 FQGTGA. V lost 5 bases and J lost 0; bases outside the gene matches: 20. This CDR3 has 21 residues. CDR3 amino acids: CASSPHSLAGVTTLSYNEQFF. The CDR3 nucleotides are TGTGCCAGCAGCCCCCACAGTTTAGCGGGGGTCACCACCCTCTCCTACAATGAGCAGTTCTTC.

The chain has TRBV19 and TRBJ1-5, with D uncertain. With 0 bases removed from V and 1 base from J, the gap between germline ends came to 13 bases. Per the germline V gene, CDR1 is LNHDA and CDR2 is SQIVND (reference sequence). CDR3 size: 17 residues. For the CDR3, the DNA is TGTGCCAGTAGTATAGACGGCTGGAGCCAAAGCAATCAGCCCCAGCATTTT. Amino acid sequence: CASSIDGWSQSNQPQHF.

CDR3 DNA sequence: TGCGCCAGCAGCCAAGCTCCTCGCTTGGACAGGGCGCACAATGAGCAGTTCTTC. Encoded protein: CASSQAPRLDRAHNEQFF. V and J are TRBV4-3 and TRBJ2-1, with TRBD1 matching over 8 bases. Germline values: CDR1 LGHNA, CDR2 YSLEER. The CDR3 sequence is 18 residues long. Trimming removed 1 base from V and 5 bases from J; junction bases left unmatched: 13.

The chain links TRBV4-2 to TRBJ1-1; 9 positions agree with TRBD1. The junction had 10 bases not matched to a gene; V was cut back by 1 base and J by 1 base. The CDR3 covers 18 residues. CDR1 and CDR2 from the germline V gene are LGHNA and YNFKEQ. CDR3 residues: CASSQGWTGEVANTEAFF. CDR3 bases: TGTGCCAGCAGCCAAGGGTGGACAGGGGAGGTTGCGAACACTGAAGCTTTCTTT.

The genes are TRBV6-5 and TRBJ2-3; D not resolved. CDR1 and CDR2 from the germline V gene are MNHEY and SVGAGI. The CDR3 loop spans 11 amino acids. V was trimmed by 7 bases and J by 3 bases, leaving 5 bases between them. The CDR3 sequence is CASTKTDTQYF. Here the CDR3 DNA reads TGTGCCAGCACCAAAACAGATACGCAGTATTTT.

The genes are TRBV6-6 and TRBJ2-7; D tentatively reads TRBD1 or TRBD2 (6 bases each). CDR1 and CDR2 from the germline V gene are MNHNY and SVGAGI (reference sequence). Trimming pared 6 bases from V and 4 bases from J, leaving 10 bases between. CDR3 size: 12 residues. The CDR3 protein is CASSGGRYEQYF. The CDR3 bases are TGTGCCAGCAGCGGGGGCAGATACGAGCAGTACTTC.

This clone was observed a few times. This chain links TRBV4-1 with TRBJ2-7; no reliable D call. This CDR3 contains 14 residues. Germline assignment: CDR1 MGHRA and CDR2 YSYEKL. V gave up 1 base and J gave up 0 bases, with 7 bases separating them. This CDR3 reads CASSQVMNSYEQYF. The CDR3 coding sequence is TGCGCCAGCAGCCAAGTCATGAACTCCTACGAGCAGTACTTC.

The chain uses TRBV10-3 and TRBJ1-4; TRBD1 agrees at 7 bases. V lost 0 bases to trimming and J lost 5 bases; unmatched junction nucleotides: 9. Germline CDR1 reads ENHRY; CDR2 reads SYGVKD. This CDR3 is built from 17 residues. The CDR3 here is CAISESVSGQQNEKLFF. The CDR3, as DNA: TGTGCCATCAGTGAGTCTGTGTCGGGACAGCAAAATGAAAAACTGTTTTTT.

This clone was seen a few times. The rearrangement uses TRBV7-3 and TRBJ2-7; no reliable D call. Between the trimmed V and J ends, which lost 5 bases and 2 bases, there was a span of 16 bases. CDR3 size: 15 residues. Germline CDR1 reads SGHTA; CDR2 reads FQGTGA. The CDR3 nucleotides are TGTGCCAGCAGCCCCACGGGTTTGGGTACCTACGAGCAGTACTTC. Encoded protein: CASSPTGLGTYEQYF.

This clone was detected only once. The chain couples TRBV28 to TRBJ2-5; unclear D gene. The CDR3 totals 11 residues. With 2 bases removed from V and 5 bases from J, the gap between germline ends came to 3 bases. Germline CDR1 is MDHEN and CDR2 is SYDVKM. The CDR3, as DNA: TGTGCCAGCAGTTTAAGGGAGACCCAGTACTTC. This gives the protein CASSLRETQYF.